This T cell receptor beta chain was captured in a study of T cells in pancreatic ductal adenocarcinoma. Study outcomes and limitations: Unique clonotypes were 7.5 to 8.5-fold more numerous in blood than in tumor.

Notes on this clone: The antigen is unknown.

Surgery without prior neoadjuvant therapy was the treatment of the selected pancreatic ductal adenocarcinoma patients. Germline V gene sequence: CDR1 SGHRS, CDR2 YFSETQ. The CDR3 extends over 12 amino acids. Trimming removed 2 bases at V and 5 bases at J, with 8 bases between. Measured with immunoSEQ multiplex PCR; TCRdb has only the in-frame clones, and not every one. The table lists about 12,000 clones, 86% of them singletons. The sequence came from a human donor with pancreatic ductal adenocarcinoma. The specimen was PBMCs. The rearrangement joins TRBV5-1 to TRBJ2-7; D is uncertain. This CDR3 reads CASSFQEDEQYF. The CDR3 DNA reads TGCGCCAGCAGCTTTCAGGAAGACGAGCAGTACTTC.